This T cell receptor (beta chain) was sequenced in a study of OX40 agonist ivuxolimab in advanced cancers. For the study at large: Ivuxolimab, an antibody that agonizes OX40 (CD134), was administered to the patients. While on treatment, patients had intravenous ivuxolimab at 0.01 to 10 mg/kg every 2 weeks.

On this clone: Its specificity is unknown.

Overall study results and limits: Those patients achieving a partial response at 0.1-3.0 mg/kg showed among the lowest clonal expansion. Within 6 weeks, CD4+ and CD8+ blood T cells expanded clonally at 0.1 to 3.0 mg/kg.

Measured with immunoSEQ multiplex PCR; TCRdb has only the in-frame clones, and not every one. The sample lists 45,000 or so clones, 65% to 85% seen once, with under 7% in the top ten. The ends were cut back, 2 bases at V and 6 bases at J, with 3 bases in the middle. The CDR3 contains 11 residues. The V gene's germline CDR1 is SEHNR and CDR2 FQNEAQ (reference sequence). This clonotype originated in an adult with an advanced solid tumor such as melanoma, head and neck, liver or kidney cancer. The sequencing used CD4+ or CD8+ T cells sorted from blood, collected in a trial of the OX40 agonist ivuxolimab. The chain has TRBV7-9 and TRBJ2-3; D remains unclear. CDR3 coding DNA: TGTGCCAGCAGCTTAAGGGATACGCAGTATTTT. It specifies CASSLRDTQYF.